Below, 25 T cell receptor beta chains from the same sample are listed, as sequenced in a study of response to subunit inactivated influenza vaccine. One entry per CDR3 protein results from TCRdb running MiXCR on the RT-PCR reads. The data hold 700,000 to 900,000 distinct CDR3 sequences, with about 20% observed a single time. Here the sequenced sample was PBMCs from blood, taken more than 4 days after vaccination. These receptors were taken from a man in his fifties or sixties who received an inactivated influenza vaccine.

This clonotype was counted a few times. The chain joins TRBV5-1 to TRBJ2-7; D possibly corresponds to TRBD2 (7 bases). The CDR3 loop spans 17 amino acids. Germline V lookup: CDR1 SGHRS, CDR2 YFSETQ. V was cut by 0 bases and J by 3 bases, with 19 bases left in between. The CDR3 is CASSLAGGLVRVYEQYF. The CDR3 region has the DNA TGCGCCAGCAGCTTGGCGGGGGGCCTAGTGAGAGTCTACGAGCAGTACTTC.

This chain connects TRBV7-2 to TRBJ2-3; 9 bases are shared with TRBD2. Germline trimming cut 2 bases from V and 5 bases from J; bases unmatched to any gene: 8. CDR1 SGHTA and CDR2 FQGNSA come from the germline V gene. The CDR3 sequence is 16 residues long. CDR3 sequence reads: CASSLRVAGGVDTQYF. As DNA, the CDR3 is TGTGCCAGCAGCTTAAGGGTTGCGGGGGGGGTAGATACGCAGTATTTT.

The rearrangement joins TRBV20-1 to TRBJ1-5; 9 nucleotides match TRBD1. This CDR3 region has 16 residues. Germline V gene sequence: CDR1 DFQATT, CDR2 SNEGSKA (reference sequence). V trimming: 5 bases; J trimming: 5 bases; junction bases outside the gene matches: 13. The CDR3 DNA follows: TGCAGTGCTTATGGGACAGGGCGAGTTTTGGATCAGCCCCAGCATTTT. Translating gives CSAYGTGRVLDQPQHF.

The V gene is TRBV13, the J gene TRBJ2-7; 12 nucleotides agree with TRBD2. Unmatched junction bases numbered 2, after V lost 4 bases and J lost 4 bases. Germline V gives CDR1 PRHDT, CDR2 FYEKMQ (reference sequence). CDR3 length: 14 amino acids. The CDR3 DNA follows: TGTGCCAGCAGCTGGACTAGCGGGGTTTACGAGCAGTACTTC. The encoded protein is CASSWTSGVYEQYF.

This clonotype was seen at least ten times. The V call is TRBV4-3, the J call TRBJ1-5, with unresolved D. There are 13 residues in the CDR3. V was cut by 0 bases and J by 10 bases, with 10 bases left in between. The germline gives CDR1 LGHNA, CDR2 YSLEER. For the CDR3, the DNA is TGCGCCAGCAGCCAAGATACGTGGAGTCCCCAGCATTTT. It codes for CASSQDTWSPQHF.

V gene TRBV11-1 combines with J gene TRBJ2-7; 10 positions agree with TRBD1. V shed 4 bases and J 2 bases; nucleotides not matched to a gene: 17. CDR3 length: 19 residues. CDR1 and CDR2 (germline): SGHAT, FQDESV (reference sequence). The CDR3 sequence is CASSSPLPAGTGVTYEQYF. CDR3 sequence (DNA): TGTGCCAGCAGCTCGCCCCTTCCGGCCGGGACAGGGGTCACCTACGAGCAGTACTTC.

This clonotype was seen a few times. The CDR3 region has the DNA TGCAGCGTTGTCAGGGCTAGCGGAAACAATGAGCAGTTCTTC. This codes for CSVVRASGNNEQFF. V usage is TRBV29-1 and J usage is TRBJ2-1; the match to TRBD2 covers 7 bases. The CDR3 contains 14 residues. Germline assignment: CDR1 SQVTM and CDR2 ANQGSEA. Trimming at V came to 4 bases and at J to 5 bases, leaving 8 bases not matched to a gene.

The table lists this clonotype with a few counts. The CDR3 reads CASSQRASGGSGDTQYF. CDR3 DNA sequence: TGTGCCAGCAGCCAGCGTGCTAGCGGGGGGTCGGGAGATACGCAGTATTTT. The genes are TRBV3-1 and TRBJ2-3, with 11 positions matching TRBD2. CDR3 length: 17 residues. Germline V gives CDR1 LGHDT, CDR2 YNNKEL (reference sequence). Trimming removed 3 bases from V and 5 bases from J; junction bases left unmatched: 10.

This clonotype was seen a few times. The chain links TRBV20-1 to TRBJ2-4, with D possibly TRBD1 on 5 matching bases. Between the trimmed V and J ends, which lost 3 bases and 3 bases, there was a span of 18 bases. CDR1 and CDR2 from the germline V gene are DFQATT and SNEGSKA (reference sequence). This CDR3 is 16 amino acids long. For the CDR3, the DNA is TGCAGTGCTAGTGGGGCCCTAACACCGGGCAAAAACATTCAGTACTTC. It is translated as CSASGALTPGKNIQYF.

This clonotype has more than one count but fewer than ten. V is TRBV9 and J is TRBJ2-6; 12 bases are shared with TRBD2. The CDR3 has 17 residues. The V and J ends lost 2 bases and 2 bases, in that order; junction bases with no gene match: 2. The germline V gene encodes CDR1 SGDLS and CDR2 YYNGEE. The CDR3 region has the DNA TGTGCCAGCAGCGTTGCTAGCGGGAGGGCTGGGGCCAACGTCCTGACTTTC. This encodes CASSVASGRAGANVLTF.

The genes are TRBV11-2 and TRBJ2-5, with D unresolved. This CDR3 has 14 amino acids. Germline V gene data show CDR1 as SGHAT and CDR2 as FQNNGV. V was trimmed by 5 bases and J by 4 bases, leaving 14 bases between them. The CDR3 loop is CASSPYSSTETQYF. In DNA form, the CDR3 reads TGTGCCAGCAGCCCTTATTCCTCTACAGAGACCCAGTACTTC.

This chain uses TRBV6-6 with TRBJ2-2, with D hard to call. Trimming pared 2 bases from V and 4 bases from J, leaving 5 bases between. This CDR3 has 13 amino acids. Germline CDR1 is MNHNY and CDR2 is SVGAGI (reference sequence). The CDR3 DNA reads as TGTGCCAGCAGTTACACGGCCACCGGGGAGCTGTTTTTT. It translates to CASSYTATGELFF.

The chain links TRBV7-6 to TRBJ2-7; TRBD1 matches 7 bases. Trimming took 1 base from V and 5 from J; bases not matched to a gene: 8. The CDR3 runs to 15 residues. Germline V gene lookup returns CDR1 SGHVS and CDR2 FNYEAQ. CDR3 amino acids: CASSLELQGNHEQYF. The DNA of the CDR3 is TGTGCCAGCAGCTTAGAGCTACAGGGGAATCACGAGCAGTACTTC. Full variable domain (remainder filled in from reference TRBV7-6 and TRBJ2-7): GAGVSQSPRYKVTKRGQDVALRCDPISGHVSLYWYRQALGQGPEFLTYFNYEAQQDKSGLPNDRFSAERPEGSISTLTIQRTEQRDSAMYRCASSLELQGNHEQYFGPGTRLTVT.

There are a few counts of this clonotype. The genes are TRBV9 and TRBJ2-3; the D gene is possibly TRBD2 (6 bases). The CDR3 runs 13 residues. CDR1 and CDR2 from the germline V gene are SGDLS and YYNGEE. Trimming took off 6 bases at V and 4 bases at J, with 12 bases between the two ends. DNA of the CDR3: TGTGCCAGCAACCGCGGGGCGGCAGATACGCAGTATTTT. Its translation is CASNRGAADTQYF.

This clonotype was recorded a few times. V and J are TRBV19 and TRBJ2-1, with TRBD1 matching 12 bases. CDR1 is LNHDA, CDR2 SQIVND, per germline (reference sequence). This CDR3 region has 15 residues. Trimming took 5 bases from V and 8 from J; bases not matched to a gene: 7. As DNA, the CDR3 is TGTGCCAGTAGTTCGGGGACAGGGGGCTGGTATGAGCAGTTCTTC. Translated: CASSSGTGGWYEQFF.

This clonotype turned up a few times. The chain joins TRBV15 to TRBJ2-7; D perhaps matches TRBD1 (6 bases). Per germline, CDR1 LNHNV and CDR2 YYDKDF (reference sequence). This CDR3 is built from 15 residues. Trimming cost V 0 bases and J 7 bases, with 16 bases left between them. The CDR3 coding sequence is TGTGCCACCAGCAGAGACAGGGGACGAACCTGGGAGCAGTACTTC. This sequence encodes CATSRDRGRTWEQYF.

CDR3 coding DNA: TGTGCCACCAGCAGGGACAGGGGGGATCAGCCCCAGCATTTT. This gives the protein CATSRDRGDQPQHF. The rearrangement joins TRBV15 to TRBJ1-5, with 10 bases aligning to TRBD1. V gave up 3 bases and J gave up 5 bases; unmatched junction bases: 1. This CDR3 contains 14 residues. Looked up from germline, CDR1 is LNHNV and CDR2 is YYDKDF (reference sequence). Variable domain in full (rest from reference TRBV15 and TRBJ1-5): DAMVIQNPRYQVTQFGKPVTLSCSQTLNHNVMYWYQQKSSQAPKLLFHYYDKDFNNEADTPDNFQSRRPNTSFCFLDIRSPGLGDTAMYLCATSRDRGDQPQHFGDGTRLSIL.

The chain combines TRBV7-2 with TRBJ2-5; 10 bases fit TRBD2. Looked up from germline, CDR1 is SGHTA and CDR2 is FQGNSA. This CDR3 has 17 residues. With V trimmed by 3 bases and J by 2 bases, 9 bases remained unmatched. CDR3 in amino acids: CASSFHGTSDSQETQYF. As DNA, the CDR3 is TGTGCCAGCAGCTTCCACGGGACTAGCGACAGTCAAGAGACCCAGTACTTC.

This clonotype has only a few counts. The J gene is TRBJ2-1, the V gene TRBV28, with D perhaps TRBD2 (6 bases). This CDR3 region has 13 residues. V was cut by 2 bases and J by 12 bases, with 14 bases left in between. Germline CDR1 is MDHEN and CDR2 is SYDVKM. The CDR3 nucleotides are TGTGCCAGCAGTTTACAGGGAGGTATCGTGCAGTTCTTC. Residues: CASSLQGGIVQFF.

The sample holds many counts of this clonotype. This chain uses TRBV10-3 with TRBJ2-2, with TRBD2 matching over 9 bases. Germline V gene lookup returns CDR1 ENHRY and CDR2 SYGVKD. After removal of 3 bases from V and 4 bases from J, the junction contained 6 bases not matched to a gene. This CDR3 region has 16 residues. The CDR3 loop reads CAISDISGRGTGELFF. CDR3 sequence (DNA): TGTGCCATCAGTGATATTAGCGGGAGAGGCACCGGGGAGCTGTTTTTT.

In its sample, this clonotype was seen a few times. The V gene is TRBV6-1, the J gene TRBJ2-1, with TRBD1 identical over 7 bases. The ends lost 6 bases at V and 1 base at J; junction bases unmatched: 9. The CDR3 sequence is 16 residues long. From germline, CDR1 is MNHNS and CDR2 SASEGT. The CDR3 loop is CASSLTSTGSYNEQFF. For the CDR3, the DNA is TGTGCCAGCAGCCTAACCTCGACAGGGTCCTACAATGAGCAGTTCTTC.

This clonotype was counted at least ten times. The chain carries TRBV9 and TRBJ1-4, with D possibly TRBD1 on 5 matching bases. The V end lost 1 base, the J end lost 5 bases, and 12 bases lay between the germline ends. Germline values: CDR1 SGDLS, CDR2 YYNGEE. The CDR3 contains 15 residues. The CDR3 region has the DNA TGTGCCAGCAGCGTAATGGGGCGTGGGAATGAAAAACTGTTTTTT. Its translation: CASSVMGRGNEKLFF.

V usage is TRBV15 and J usage is TRBJ2-1, with 14 bases that match TRBD2. CDR3 length: 19 amino acids. Per germline, CDR1 LNHNV and CDR2 YYDKDF (reference sequence). V was pared by 1 base and J by 5 bases, with 10 bases of the junction left unmatched. The DNA of the CDR3 is TGTGCCACCAGCAGAGGGGGGACTAGCGGGAGTCGGGGTGACAATGAGCAGTTCTTC. Protein sequence: CATSRGGTSGSRGDNEQFF.

The chain employs TRBV21-1 and TRBJ2-7; TRBD1, the table's D call, lacks a check against the DNA. TRBV21-1 is tagged as a pseudogene. The CDR3 consists of 19 residues. The CDR3 reads CASSKRQGGQLVTSYEQYF. The CDR3 DNA follows: TGTGCCAGCAGCAAAAGACAGGGCGGGCAGCTGGTGACCTCCTACGAGCAGTACTTC.

The chain employs TRBV20-1 and TRBJ2-7, with TRBD2 matching over 10 bases. CDR1 is DFQATT, CDR2 SNEGSKA, per germline (reference sequence). V lost 0 bases, J lost 7 bases, and 3 bases stayed unmatched. There are 13 residues in the CDR3. The DNA for the CDR3 is TGCAGTGCTAGAGATGGTAGCGGGGGGGAGCAGTACTTC. Translation gives CSARDGSGGEQYF.